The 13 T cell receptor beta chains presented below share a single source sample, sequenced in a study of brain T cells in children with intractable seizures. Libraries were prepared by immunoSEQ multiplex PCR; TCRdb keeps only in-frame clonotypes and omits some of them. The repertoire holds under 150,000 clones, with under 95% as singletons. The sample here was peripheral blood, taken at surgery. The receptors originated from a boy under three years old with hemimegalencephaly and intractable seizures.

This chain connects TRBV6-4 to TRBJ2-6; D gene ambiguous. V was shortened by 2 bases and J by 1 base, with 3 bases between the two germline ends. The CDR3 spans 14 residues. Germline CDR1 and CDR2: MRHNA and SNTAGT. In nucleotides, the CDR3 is TGTGCCAGCAGTGACAGGTCTGGGGCCAACGTCCTGACTTTC. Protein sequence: CASSDRSGANVLTF.

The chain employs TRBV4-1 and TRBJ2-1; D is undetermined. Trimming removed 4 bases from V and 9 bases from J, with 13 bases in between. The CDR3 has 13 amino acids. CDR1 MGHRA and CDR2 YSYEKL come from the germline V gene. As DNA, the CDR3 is TGCGCCAGCAGCCGCGGACCTCTAGGTGAGCAGTTCTTC. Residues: CASSRGPLGEQFF.

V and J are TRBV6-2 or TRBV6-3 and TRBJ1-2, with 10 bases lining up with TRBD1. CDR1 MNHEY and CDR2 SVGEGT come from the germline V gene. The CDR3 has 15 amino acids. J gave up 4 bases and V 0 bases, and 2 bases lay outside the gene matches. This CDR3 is CASSYSGTGAYGYTF. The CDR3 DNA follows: TGTGCCAGCAGTTACTCCGGGACAGGGGCCTATGGCTACACCTTC.

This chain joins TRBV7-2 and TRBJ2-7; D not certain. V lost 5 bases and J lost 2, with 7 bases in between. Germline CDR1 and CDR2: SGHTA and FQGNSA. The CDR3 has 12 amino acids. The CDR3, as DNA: TGTGCCAGCAGCAACAGAGCCTACGAGCAGTACTTC. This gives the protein CASSNRAYEQYF. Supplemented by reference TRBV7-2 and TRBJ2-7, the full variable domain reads GAGVSQSPSNKVTEKGKDVELRCDPISGHTALYWYRQSLGQGLEFLIYFQGNSAPDKSGLPSDRFSAERTGGSVSTLTIQRTQQEDSAVYLCASSNRAYEQYFGPGTRLTVT.

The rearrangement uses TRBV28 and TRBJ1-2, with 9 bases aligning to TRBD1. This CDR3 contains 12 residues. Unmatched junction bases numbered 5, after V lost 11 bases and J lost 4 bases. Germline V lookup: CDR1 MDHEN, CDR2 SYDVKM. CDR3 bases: TGTGCCGTCCCGGGACAGGGCTATGGCTACACCTTC. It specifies CAVPGQGYGYTF.

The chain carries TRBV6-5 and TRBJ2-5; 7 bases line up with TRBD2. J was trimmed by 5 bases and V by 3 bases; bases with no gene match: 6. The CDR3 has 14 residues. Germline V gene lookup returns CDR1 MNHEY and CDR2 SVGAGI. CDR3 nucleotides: TGTGCCAGCAGTTATGGGGGGGGGAGCGAGACCCAGTACTTC. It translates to CASSYGGGSETQYF.

As DNA, the CDR3 is TGTGCCAGCAGCCTTATCTGGCGGGAGGCTTACAATGAGCAGTTCTTC. Translating gives CASSLIWREAYNEQFF. The chain recombines TRBV27 with TRBJ2-1; 8 bases line up with TRBD2. This CDR3 comprises 16 residues. V trimming: 6 bases; J trimming: 4 bases; junction bases outside the gene matches: 11. Germline V lookup: CDR1 MNHEY, CDR2 SMNVEV (reference sequence).

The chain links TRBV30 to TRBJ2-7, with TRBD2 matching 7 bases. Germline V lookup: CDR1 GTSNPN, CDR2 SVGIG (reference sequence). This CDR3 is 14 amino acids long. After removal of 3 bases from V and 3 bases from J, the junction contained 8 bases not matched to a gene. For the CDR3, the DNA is TGTGCCTGGAGAAGATTGCGCGGGAGCTACGAGCAGTACTTC. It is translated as CAWRRLRGSYEQYF.

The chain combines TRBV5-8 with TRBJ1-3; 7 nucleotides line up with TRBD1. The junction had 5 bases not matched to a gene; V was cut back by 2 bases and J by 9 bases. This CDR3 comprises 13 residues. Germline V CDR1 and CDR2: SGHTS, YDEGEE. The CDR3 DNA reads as TGTGCCAGCAGCTTAAAGGGGGCGCGCACCATATATTTT. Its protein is CASSLKGARTIYF.

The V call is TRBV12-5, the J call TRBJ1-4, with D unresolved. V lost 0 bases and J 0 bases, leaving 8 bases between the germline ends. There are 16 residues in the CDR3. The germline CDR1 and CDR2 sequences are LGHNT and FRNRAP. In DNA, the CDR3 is TGTGCTAGTGGTTTGGTGATCGGTGCAACTAATGAAAAACTGTTTTTT. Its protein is CASGLVIGATNEKLFF.

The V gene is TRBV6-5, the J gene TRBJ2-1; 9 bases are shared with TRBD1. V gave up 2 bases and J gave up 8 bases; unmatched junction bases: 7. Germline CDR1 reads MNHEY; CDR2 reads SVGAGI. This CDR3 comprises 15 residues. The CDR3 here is CASSYRDRDGYEQFF. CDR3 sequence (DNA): TGTGCCAGCAGTTACAGGGACAGGGATGGTTATGAGCAGTTCTTC.

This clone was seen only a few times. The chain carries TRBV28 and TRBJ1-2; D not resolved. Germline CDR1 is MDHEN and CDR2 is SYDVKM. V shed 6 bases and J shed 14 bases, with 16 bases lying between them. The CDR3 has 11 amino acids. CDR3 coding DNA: TGTGCCAGCAGCCACCCTGAGACGCAGACCTTC. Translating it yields CASSHPETQTF.

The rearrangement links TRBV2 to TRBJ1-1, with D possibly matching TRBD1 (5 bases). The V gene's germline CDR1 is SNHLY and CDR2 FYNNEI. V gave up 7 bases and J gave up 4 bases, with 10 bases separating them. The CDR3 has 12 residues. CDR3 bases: TGTGCCAGCACCAGGGAGGGCACTGAAGCTTTCTTT. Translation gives CASTREGTEAFF. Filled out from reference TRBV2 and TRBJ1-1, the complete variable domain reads EPEVTQTPSHQVTQMGQEVILRCVPISNHLYFYWYRQILGQKVEFLVSFYNNEISEKSEIFDDQFSVERPDGSNFTLKIRSTKLEDSAMYFCASTREGTEAFFGQGTRLTVV.